The clone carrying this T cell receptor beta chain was recorded at least ten times. Its matching antigen is unknown. The library targeted TCRbeta and was prepared with unique molecular identifiers. In TCRdb, the PCR reads were re-called with MiXCR into one record per CDR3 protein. The data show about 27,000 distinct CDR3 sequences, with roughly 6.3% seen just once and approximately 7% held by the top ten. These data originate in a study of T-cell reconstitution after alpha-beta-depleted transplantation in children. Overall study results and limits: At around two months after transplant, the alpha-beta T cells were reportedly derived from several hundred expanded clones that came from non-depleted graft cells. Counts and diversity of T cells one year after transplant came mostly from newly produced T cells. After transplant, high TCRbeta diversity at day 60 in some patients arose from surviving recipient T cells and thymic progenitors.

Trimming took off 6 bases at V and 0 bases at J, with 11 bases between the two ends. CDR3 length equals 15 residues. Germline lookup yields CDR1 SNHLY and CDR2 FYNNEI. V gene TRBV2 combines with J gene TRBJ2-2, with D unclear. The receptor's source is a male patient aged 10 to 17 who had a stem cell transplant for acute myeloid leukemia, so the T cells may come from the graft donor. Source: PBMCs, mostly from graft donor cells, taken 180 days after TCRalphabeta/CD19-depleted stem cell transplant. CDR3 DNA sequence: TGTGCCAGCAGGGCTACTACTACGAACACCGGGGAGCTGTTTTTT. Protein product: CASRATTTNTGELFF. Full variable domain (outside the CDR3, taken from reference TRBV2 and TRBJ2-2): EPEVTQTPSHQVTQMGQEVILRCVPISNHLYFYWYRQILGQKVEFLVSFYNNEISEKSEIFDDQFSVERPDGSNFTLKIRSTKLEDSAMYFCASRATTTNTGELFFGEGSRLTVL.